This T cell receptor beta chain was identified during a study of T cells in Graves' hyperthyroidism and ophthalmopathy. Study results and limitations: The blood repertoire included most of the expanded thyroid clonotypes above 0.001. Ophthalmopathy was model-predicted a median around seven months pre-onset.

Orbital computed tomography, thyroid ultrasound, serum thyroxine and TRAb, and clinical symptoms together informed the diagnoses. Blood dates from first hyperthyroidism diagnosis, before any ophthalmopathy symptoms. From RNA transcripts, TCR beta CDR3 regions were amplified. First-round RT-PCR with HTBI primers amplified the TCR CDR3 region. TCRdb re-analysed the multiplex PCR reads in MiXCR, keeping a single row per CDR3 protein. The sample lists about 380,000 distinct CDR3 sequences, roughly 14% occurring once. This clonotype was detected many times. Its antigen is currently unknown. CDR1 is MDHEN, CDR2 SYDVKM, per germline. CDR3 length: 16 residues. Trimming took off 8 bases at V and 0 bases at J, with 16 bases between the two ends.

Sequenced input: blood. This TCR was recovered from a man in his thirties or forties with Graves' hyperthyroidism that later progressed to Graves' ophthalmopathy. The gene calls are TRBV28 and TRBJ2-2; no firm D call. The CDR3 DNA follows: TGTGCCAGCCTAATCGGTTGTTGTGCGAACACCGGGGAGCTGTTTTTT. Translation gives CASLIGCCANTGELFF.